Listed below are T cell receptor beta chains from one sample, sequenced in a study of cytomegalovirus exposure and HLA in healthy donors. Assay: immunoSEQ multiplex PCR; the TCRdb copy retains only in-frame clones and omits some. The table has around 110,000 clones, 75% seen once. The sequenced sample consisted of PBMCs. The receptor set was obtained from a woman younger than 30 in good health and CMV-seronegative. CDR3s include the opening cysteine and the closing phenylalanine or tryptophan. The order of the fields is D gene, V gene, J gene, CDR3 length, clone size, CDR3 protein, CDR3 DNA. A D gene is named only where the DNA matches it firmly. Size is stated for part of the rows, as once, few or many counts, or as a class when the clone is expanded.

D gene: -; V gene: TRBV6-5; J gene: TRBJ2-7; CDR3 length: 12; clone size: -; CDR3 protein: CASSQTTIEQYF; CDR3 DNA: TGTGCCAGCAGTCAAACAACGATCGAGCAGTACTTC
D gene: -; V gene: TRBV28; J gene: TRBJ1-4; CDR3 length: 14; clone size: -; CDR3 protein: CASLGQLAGEKLFF; CDR3 DNA: TGTGCCAGCCTCGGACAGTTAGCAGGTGAAAAACTGTTTTTT
D gene: -; V gene: TRBV7-3; J gene: TRBJ2-1; CDR3 length: 14; clone size: -; CDR3 protein: CASSRFREGNEQFF; CDR3 DNA: TGTGCCAGCAGTCGTTTCAGGGAAGGCAATGAGCAGTTCTTC
D gene: -; V gene: TRBV30; J gene: TRBJ2-5; CDR3 length: 13; clone size: -; CDR3 protein: CAWKGLANGVQYF; CDR3 DNA: TGTGCCTGGAAGGGACTCGCCAACGGGGTCCAGTACTTC
D gene: -; V gene: TRBV25-1; J gene: TRBJ1-1; CDR3 length: 14; clone size: -; CDR3 protein: CASTNRAGNTEAFF; CDR3 DNA: TGTGCCAGCACAAACAGGGCGGGGAACACTGAAGCTTTCTTT
D gene: TRBD1; V gene: TRBV30; J gene: TRBJ1-6; CDR3 length: 14; clone size: -; CDR3 protein: CAWRVGRGFAPLHF; CDR3 DNA: TGTGCCTGGAGGGTAGGCAGGGGGTTCGCACCCCTCCACTTT
D gene: -; V gene: TRBV30; J gene: TRBJ1-6; CDR3 length: 14; clone size: -; CDR3 protein: CAWSLETGRSPLHF; CDR3 DNA: TGTGCCTGGAGTCTGGAAACGGGGAGATCACCCCTCCACTTT
D gene: -; V gene: TRBV5-1; J gene: TRBJ2-2; CDR3 length: 15; clone size: -; CDR3 protein: CASKAGTGFTGELFF; CDR3 DNA: TGCGCCAGCAAGGCAGGCACCGGTTTCACCGGGGAGCTGTTTTTT
D gene: -; V gene: TRBV7-9; J gene: TRBJ2-7; CDR3 length: 14; clone size: -; CDR3 protein: CASSQTGNLGEQYF; CDR3 DNA: TGTGCCAGCAGCCAAACAGGGAATCTGGGCGAGCAGTACTTC
D gene: -; V gene: TRBV27; J gene: TRBJ1-2; CDR3 length: 13; clone size: few; CDR3 protein: CASSPQGYYGYTF; CDR3 DNA: TGTGCCAGCAGTCCCCAGGGGTACTATGGCTACACCTTC
D gene: -; V gene: TRBV21-1; J gene: TRBJ1-6; CDR3 length: 17; clone size: -; CDR3 protein: CASRLDRNRDPKSPLHF; CDR3 DNA: TGTGCCAGCCGTTTAGACAGGAACAGGGACCCTAAATCACCCCTCCACTTT
D gene: -; V gene: TRBV29-1; J gene: TRBJ2-5; CDR3 length: 12; clone size: -; CDR3 protein: CSVRPQGGTQYF; CDR3 DNA: TGCAGCGTAAGGCCCCAGGGGGGAACCCAGTACTTC
D gene: TRBD1; V gene: TRBV10-3; J gene: TRBJ2-2; CDR3 length: 15; clone size: once; CDR3 protein: CATTPGQGWPGELFF; CDR3 DNA: TGTGCCACTACGCCGGGACAGGGCTGGCCCGGGGAGCTGTTTTTT
D gene: -; V gene: TRBV15; J gene: TRBJ1-5; CDR3 length: 11; clone size: -; CDR3 protein: CATEEGGAQHF; CDR3 DNA: TGTGCCACCGAGGAGGGCGGGGCCCAGCATTTT
D gene: -; V gene: TRBV2; J gene: TRBJ1-5; CDR3 length: 15; clone size: -; CDR3 protein: CASSERSGGAQPQHF; CDR3 DNA: TGTGCCAGCAGTGAAAGGTCTGGGGGCGCGCAGCCCCAGCATTTT
D gene: -; V gene: TRBV5-4; J gene: TRBJ2-3; CDR3 length: 14; clone size: few; CDR3 protein: CASSLRGRTDTQYF; CDR3 DNA: TGTGCCAGCAGCTTGAGGGGCAGAACAGATACGCAGTATTTT
D gene: TRBD1; V gene: TRBV4-1; J gene: TRBJ1-2; CDR3 length: 15; clone size: -; CDR3 protein: CASSQSLRQGDGYTF; CDR3 DNA: TGCGCCAGCAGCCAATCGCTGAGACAGGGGGACGGCTACACCTTC
D gene: -; V gene: TRBV30; J gene: TRBJ2-3; CDR3 length: 15; clone size: -; CDR3 protein: CAWSVQRGGADTQYF; CDR3 DNA: TGTGCCTGGAGTGTACAAAGGGGGGGAGCAGATACGCAGTATTTT
D gene: TRBD2; V gene: TRBV4-1; J gene: TRBJ2-3; CDR3 length: 18; clone size: -; CDR3 protein: CASSTSLAGAGNSDTQYF; CDR3 DNA: TGCGCCAGCAGCACTTCACTAGCGGGGGCTGGTAATAGCGATACGCAGTATTTT
D gene: TRBD2; V gene: TRBV7-8; J gene: TRBJ2-7; CDR3 length: 16; clone size: few; CDR3 protein: CASSKLAGGWTYEQYF; CDR3 DNA: TGTGCCAGCAGCAAACTAGCGGGGGGATGGACCTACGAGCAGTACTTC
D gene: TRBD1; V gene: TRBV9; J gene: TRBJ1-2; CDR3 length: 16; clone size: -; CDR3 protein: CASSQPTGEKDYGYTF; CDR3 DNA: TGTGCCAGCAGCCAACCCACAGGGGAAAAGGACTATGGCTACACCTTC
D gene: TRBD1; V gene: TRBV7-2; J gene: TRBJ1-2; CDR3 length: 15; clone size: once; CDR3 protein: CASSFKGGADYGYTF; CDR3 DNA: TGTGCCAGCAGCTTTAAAGGGGGCGCCGACTATGGCTACACCTTC
D gene: TRBD1; V gene: TRBV27; J gene: TRBJ1-1; CDR3 length: 13; clone size: few; CDR3 protein: CASSSGTGLRAFF; CDR3 DNA: TGTGCCAGCAGTTCTGGGACAGGGCTGAGAGCTTTCTTT
D gene: TRBD1; V gene: TRBV13; J gene: TRBJ2-5; CDR3 length: 14; clone size: -; CDR3 protein: CASSTQGARETQYF; CDR3 DNA: TGTGCCAGCAGCACACAGGGGGCGAGAGAGACCCAGTACTTC
D gene: TRBD1; V gene: TRBV2; J gene: TRBJ1-4; CDR3 length: 15; clone size: -; CDR3 protein: CASSLRDRGNEKLFF; CDR3 DNA: TGTGCCAGCAGTCTCCGGGACAGGGGTAATGAAAAACTGTTTTTT
D gene: -; V gene: TRBV5-1; J gene: TRBJ1-1; CDR3 length: 14; clone size: -; CDR3 protein: CASSFGQVNTEAFF; CDR3 DNA: TGCGCCAGCAGCTTCGGACAAGTGAACACTGAAGCTTTCTTT
D gene: TRBD1; V gene: TRBV11-2; J gene: TRBJ1-1; CDR3 length: 15; clone size: -; CDR3 protein: CASSPRQGLDTEAFF; CDR3 DNA: TGTGCCAGCAGCCCCAGACAGGGATTGGACACTGAAGCTTTCTTT
D gene: TRBD2; V gene: TRBV7-2; J gene: TRBJ2-3; CDR3 length: 16; clone size: -; CDR3 protein: CASSLAVRGGTDTQYF; CDR3 DNA: TGTGCCAGCAGCTTAGCGGTGCGGGGGGGTACAGATACGCAGTATTTT
D gene: TRBD2; V gene: TRBV4-1; J gene: TRBJ2-5; CDR3 length: 15; clone size: -; CDR3 protein: CASSQGGTSQETQYF; CDR3 DNA: TGCGCCAGCAGCCAAGGGGGGACTAGCCAAGAGACCCAGTACTTC
D gene: -; V gene: TRBV6-4; J gene: TRBJ2-3; CDR3 length: 14; clone size: -; CDR3 protein: CASSAQASTDTQYF; CDR3 DNA: TGTGCCAGCAGTGCCCAGGCTAGCACAGATACGCAGTATTTT
D gene: -; V gene: TRBV7-9; J gene: TRBJ1-1; CDR3 length: 11; clone size: -; CDR3 protein: CASSIGSEAFF; CDR3 DNA: TGTGCCAGCAGCATCGGGAGTGAAGCTTTCTTT
D gene: -; V gene: TRBV6-1; J gene: TRBJ1-5; CDR3 length: 15; clone size: few; CDR3 protein: CASSEGRGVGQPQHF; CDR3 DNA: TGTGCCAGCAGTGAAGGACGGGGGGTCGGGCAGCCCCAGCATTTT